The clone carrying this T cell receptor (beta chain) has only one observation. Use of 60 Vbeta and 13 Jbeta primers characterized the PCR. TCRdb's copy holds only in-frame clones and misses some; the assay was immunoSEQ multiplex PCR. The sample includes 150,000 or so clones, 80% of them seen just once. The entry originates in a study of cytomegalovirus exposure and HLA in healthy donors. Background on the study: An earlier analysis identified 117 million unique TCR beta sequences in about 200 million T cells.

This CDR3 contains 13 residues. The V end lost 0 bases, the J end lost 6 bases, and 8 bases lay between the germline ends. Germline V gene sequence: CDR1 MNHNS, CDR2 SASEGT. The chain carries TRBV6-1 and TRBJ1-2; D uncertain. Material for sequencing was PBMCs. This receptor was obtained from a man between 45 and 60 years old in good health and CMV-seronegative. The CDR3 spells CASSEAGQDGYTF. The CDR3, as DNA: TGTGCCAGCAGTGAAGCCGGTCAGGATGGCTACACCTTC.